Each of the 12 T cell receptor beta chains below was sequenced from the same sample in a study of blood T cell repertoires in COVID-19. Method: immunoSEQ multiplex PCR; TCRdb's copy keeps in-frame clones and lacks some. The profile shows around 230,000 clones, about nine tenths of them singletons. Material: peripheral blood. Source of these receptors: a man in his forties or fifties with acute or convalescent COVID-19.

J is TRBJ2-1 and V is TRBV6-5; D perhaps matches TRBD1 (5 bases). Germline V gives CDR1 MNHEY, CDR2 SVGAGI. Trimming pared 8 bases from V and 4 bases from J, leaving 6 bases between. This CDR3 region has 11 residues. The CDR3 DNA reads TGTGCCAGCCGACAGTACAATGAGCAGTTCTTC. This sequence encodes CASRQYNEQFF.

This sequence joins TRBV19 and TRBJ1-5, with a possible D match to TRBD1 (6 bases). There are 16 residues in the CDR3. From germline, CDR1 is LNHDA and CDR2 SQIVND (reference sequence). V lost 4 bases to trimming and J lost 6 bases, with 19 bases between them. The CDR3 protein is CASSTPGVGRGQPQHF. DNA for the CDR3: TGTGCCAGTAGTACCCCAGGGGTCGGTCGGGGTCAGCCCCAGCATTTT.

In DNA form, the CDR3 reads TGTGCCAGCAGCTTGGGGGAGGCCGGGGAGCTGTTTTTT. Encoded protein: CASSLGEAGELFF. The chain uses TRBV7-9 and TRBJ2-2, with a tentative D call TRBD2 (6 bases). Trimming took off 3 bases at V and 6 bases at J, with 8 bases between the two ends. The CDR3 length is 13 residues. The germline V gene encodes CDR1 SEHNR and CDR2 FQNEAQ (reference sequence).

The chain's CDR3 is CSVEDRGGRQLETQYF. The CDR3 nucleotides are TGCAGCGTTGAAGATCGGGGGGGGCGGCAACTAGAGACCCAGTACTTC. The chain links TRBV29-1 to TRBJ2-5; 8 bases line up with TRBD2. V trimming: 0 bases; J trimming: 4 bases; junction bases outside the gene matches: 10. The germline V gene encodes CDR1 SQVTM and CDR2 ANQGSEA. The CDR3 runs 16 residues.

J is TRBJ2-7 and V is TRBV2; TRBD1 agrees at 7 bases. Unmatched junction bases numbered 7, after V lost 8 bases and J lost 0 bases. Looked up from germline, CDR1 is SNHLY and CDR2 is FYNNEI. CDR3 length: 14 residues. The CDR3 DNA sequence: TGTGCCAGCGGCCGGACAGGCAGCTCCTACGAGCAGTACTTC. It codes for CASGRTGSSYEQYF.

CDR3 in amino acids: CASSIGQLYEQYF. The CDR3 nucleotides read TGTGCCAGTAGTATCGGACAGCTCTACGAGCAGTACTTC. The chain recombines TRBV19 with TRBJ2-7; D might be TRBD1 (6 bases). In germline, CDR1 is LNHDA, CDR2 SQIVND (reference sequence). This CDR3 is 13 amino acids long. V lost 3 bases, J lost 3 bases, and 9 bases lay in between.

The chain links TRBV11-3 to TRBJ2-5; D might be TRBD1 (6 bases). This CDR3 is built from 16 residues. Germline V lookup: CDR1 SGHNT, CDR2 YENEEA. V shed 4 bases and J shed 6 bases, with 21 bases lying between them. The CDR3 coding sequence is TGTGCCAGCAGCTCTCCCCCCAGGGGCCGTGGAAAGACCCAGTACTTC. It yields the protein CASSSPPRGRGKTQYF. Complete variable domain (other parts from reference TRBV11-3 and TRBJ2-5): EAGVVQSPRYKIIEKKQPVAFWCNPISGHNTLYWYLQNLGQGPELLIRYENEEAVDDSQLPKDRFSAERLKGVDSTLKIQPAELGDSAVYLCASSSPPRGRGKTQYFGPGTRLLVL.

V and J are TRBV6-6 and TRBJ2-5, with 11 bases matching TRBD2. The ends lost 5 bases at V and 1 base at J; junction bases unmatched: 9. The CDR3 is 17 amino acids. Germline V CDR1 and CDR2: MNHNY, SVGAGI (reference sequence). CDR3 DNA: TGTGCCAGCAGTCTGAGGGGGACTAGCGGCTTCCAAGAGACCCAGTACTTC. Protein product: CASSLRGTSGFQETQYF.

The CDR3 DNA sequence: TGTGCCAGCGGCCCAGATATCAACTATGGCTACACCTTC. This codes for CASGPDINYGYTF. The chain uses TRBV27 and TRBJ1-2; D call uncertain. CDR1 is MNHEY and CDR2 is SMNVEV in the germline V gene (reference sequence). This CDR3 region has 13 residues. Deletions cut 8 bases from V and 2 bases from J, with 12 bases between.

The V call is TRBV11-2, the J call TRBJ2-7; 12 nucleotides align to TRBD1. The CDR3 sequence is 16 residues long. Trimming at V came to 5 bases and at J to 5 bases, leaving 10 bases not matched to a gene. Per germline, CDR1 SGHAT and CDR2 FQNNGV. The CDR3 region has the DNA TGTGCCAGCAGCCCACTTCTGGGACAGGGGGCTAACGAGCAGTACTTC. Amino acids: CASSPLLGQGANEQYF.

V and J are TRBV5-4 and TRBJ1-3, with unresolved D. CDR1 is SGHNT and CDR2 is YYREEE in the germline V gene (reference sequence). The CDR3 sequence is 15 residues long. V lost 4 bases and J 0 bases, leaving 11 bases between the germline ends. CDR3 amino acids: CASSPEATSGNTIYF. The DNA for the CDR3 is TGTGCCAGCAGCCCAGAGGCCACCTCTGGAAACACCATATATTTT.

The DNA for the CDR3 is TGTGCCAGCAGCTTGGGAGGGACAGGGGAGGAAGCTTTCTTT. Its translation: CASSLGGTGEEAFF. V usage is TRBV5-6 and J usage is TRBJ1-1, with 10 bases fitting TRBD1. The CDR3 loop spans 14 amino acids. CDR1 and CDR2 (germline): SGHDT, YYEEEE. The V gene end was trimmed by 0 bases and the J gene end by 8 bases; junction bases not matched to a gene: 4. Based on the CDR3 plus reference TRBV5-6 and TRBJ1-1, the full variable domain is DAGVTQSPTHLIKTRGQQVTLRCSPKSGHDTVSWYQQALGQGPQFIFQYYEEEERQRGNFPDRFSGHQFPNYSSELNVNALLLGDSALYLCASSLGGTGEEAFFGQGTRLTVV.